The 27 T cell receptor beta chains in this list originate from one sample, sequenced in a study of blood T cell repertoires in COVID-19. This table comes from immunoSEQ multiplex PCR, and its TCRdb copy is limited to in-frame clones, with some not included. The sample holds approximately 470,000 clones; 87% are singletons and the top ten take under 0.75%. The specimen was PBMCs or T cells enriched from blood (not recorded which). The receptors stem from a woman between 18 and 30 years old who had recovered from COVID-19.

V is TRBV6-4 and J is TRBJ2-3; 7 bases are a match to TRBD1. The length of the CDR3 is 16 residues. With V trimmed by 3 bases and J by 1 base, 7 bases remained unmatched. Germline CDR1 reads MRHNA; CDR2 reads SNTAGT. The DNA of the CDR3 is TGTGCCAGCAGTGAAGAAGGAACAGGGGGCACAGATACGCAGTATTTT. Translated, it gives CASSEEGTGGTDTQYF.

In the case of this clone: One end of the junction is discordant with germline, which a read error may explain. In nucleotides, the CDR3 is TGTGCCAGCAGCCTCCCCGAACGGGACAGTCCCCTCTTC. Translating it yields CASSLPERDSPLF. The V gene is TRBV5-4, the J gene TRBJ1-2; 7 nucleotides align to TRBD1. This CDR3 spans 13 amino acids. In germline, CDR1 is SGHNT, CDR2 YYREEE (reference sequence).

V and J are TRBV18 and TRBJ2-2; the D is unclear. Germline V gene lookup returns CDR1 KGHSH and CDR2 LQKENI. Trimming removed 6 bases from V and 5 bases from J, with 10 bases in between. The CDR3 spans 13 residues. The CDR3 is CASSPTSTGELFF. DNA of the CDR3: TGTGCCAGCTCCCCCACATCAACCGGGGAGCTGTTTTTT.

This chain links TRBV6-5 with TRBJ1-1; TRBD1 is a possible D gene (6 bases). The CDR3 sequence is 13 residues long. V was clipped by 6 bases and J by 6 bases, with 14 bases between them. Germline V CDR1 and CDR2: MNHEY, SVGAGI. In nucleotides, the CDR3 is TGTGCCAGCAGCGCCACAGGGATCTCTGAAGCTTTCTTT. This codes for CASSATGISEAFF.

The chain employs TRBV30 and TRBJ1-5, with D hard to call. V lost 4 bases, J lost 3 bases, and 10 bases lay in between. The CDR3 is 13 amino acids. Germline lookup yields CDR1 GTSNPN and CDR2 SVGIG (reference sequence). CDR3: CAWTSQFNQPQHF. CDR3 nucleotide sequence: TGTGCCTGGACGTCCCAGTTCAATCAGCCCCAGCATTTT.

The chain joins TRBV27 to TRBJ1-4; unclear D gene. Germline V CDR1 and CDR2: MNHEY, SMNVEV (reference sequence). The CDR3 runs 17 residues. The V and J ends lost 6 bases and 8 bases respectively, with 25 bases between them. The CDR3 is CASSSQAGRPGEEKLFF. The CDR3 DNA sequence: TGTGCCAGCAGCTCCCAGGCGGGCCGTCCTGGCGAGGAAAAACTGTTTTTT. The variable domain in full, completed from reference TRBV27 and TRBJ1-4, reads EAQVTQNPRYLITVTGKKLTVTCSQNMNHEYMSWYRQDPGLGLRQIYYSMNVEVTDKGDVPEGYKVSRKEKRNFPLILESPSPNQTSLYFCASSSQAGRPGEEKLFFGSGTQLSVL.

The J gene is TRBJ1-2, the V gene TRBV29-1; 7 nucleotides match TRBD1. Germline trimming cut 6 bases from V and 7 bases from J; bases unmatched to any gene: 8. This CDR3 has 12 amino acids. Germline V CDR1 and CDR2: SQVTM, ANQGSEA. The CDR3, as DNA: TGCAGCGTCCTAACAGGGGTCAGTGGCTACACCTTC. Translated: CSVLTGVSGYTF.

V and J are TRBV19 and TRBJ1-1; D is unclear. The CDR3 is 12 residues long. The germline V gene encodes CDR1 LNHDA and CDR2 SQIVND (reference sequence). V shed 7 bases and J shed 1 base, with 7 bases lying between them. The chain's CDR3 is CASTRANTEAFF. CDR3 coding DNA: TGTGCCAGTACACGAGCGAACACTGAAGCTTTCTTT.

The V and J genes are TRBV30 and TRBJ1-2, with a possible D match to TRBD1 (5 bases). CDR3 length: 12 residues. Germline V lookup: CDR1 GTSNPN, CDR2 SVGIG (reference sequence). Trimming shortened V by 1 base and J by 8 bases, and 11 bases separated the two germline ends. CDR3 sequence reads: CAWSAMTDGYTF. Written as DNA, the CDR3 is TGTGCCTGGAGTGCAATGACAGACGGCTACACCTTC.

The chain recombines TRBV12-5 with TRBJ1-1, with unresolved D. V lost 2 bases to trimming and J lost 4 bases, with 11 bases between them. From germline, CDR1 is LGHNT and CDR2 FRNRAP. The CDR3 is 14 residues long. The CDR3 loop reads CASGLPRAGTEAFF. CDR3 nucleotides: TGTGCTAGTGGTTTGCCGAGGGCGGGCACTGAAGCTTTCTTT.

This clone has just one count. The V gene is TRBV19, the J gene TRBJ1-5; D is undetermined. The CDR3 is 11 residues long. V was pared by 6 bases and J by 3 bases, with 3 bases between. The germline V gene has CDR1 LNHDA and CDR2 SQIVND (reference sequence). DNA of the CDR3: TGTGCCAGTAGGTACAATCAGCCCCAGCATTTT. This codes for CASRYNQPQHF.

The DNA for the CDR3 is TGTGCCAGCAGCGCCCGGGCAGGGGGTTCCTACAATGAGCAGTTCTTC. This encodes CASSARAGGSYNEQFF. The V gene is TRBV9, the J gene TRBJ2-1, with TRBD1 identical over 7 bases. J lost 1 base, V lost 3 bases, and 7 bases had no gene match. This CDR3 is built from 16 residues. Germline V gene data show CDR1 as SGDLS and CDR2 as YYNGEE. Full variable domain (outside the CDR3, taken from reference TRBV9 and TRBJ2-1): DSGVTQTPKHLITATGQRVTLRCSPRSGDLSVYWYQQSLDQGLQFLIQYYNGEERAKGNILERFSAQQFPDLHSELNLSSLELGDSALYFCASSARAGGSYNEQFFGPGTRLTVL.

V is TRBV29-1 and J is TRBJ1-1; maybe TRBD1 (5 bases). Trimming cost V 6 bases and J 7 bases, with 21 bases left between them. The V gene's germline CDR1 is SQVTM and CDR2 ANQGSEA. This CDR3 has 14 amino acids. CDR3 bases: TGCAGCGTGGGGACTCCCGAGGTATTTGGTGAAGCTTTCTTT. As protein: CSVGTPEVFGEAFF. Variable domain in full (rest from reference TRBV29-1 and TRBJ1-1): SAVISQKPSRDICQRGTSLTIQCQVDSQVTMMFWYRQQPGQSLTLIATANQGSEATYESGFVIDKFPISRPNLTFSTLTVSNMSPEDSSIYLCSVGTPEVFGEAFFGQGTRLTVV.

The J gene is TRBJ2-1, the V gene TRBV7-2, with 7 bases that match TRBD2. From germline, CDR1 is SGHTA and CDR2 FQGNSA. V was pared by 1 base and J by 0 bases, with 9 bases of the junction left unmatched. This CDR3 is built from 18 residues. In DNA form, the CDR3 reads TGTGCCAGCAGCTTAGGGGGGGGATCCTGGAGCTCCTACAATGAGCAGTTCTTC. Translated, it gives CASSLGGGSWSSYNEQFF.

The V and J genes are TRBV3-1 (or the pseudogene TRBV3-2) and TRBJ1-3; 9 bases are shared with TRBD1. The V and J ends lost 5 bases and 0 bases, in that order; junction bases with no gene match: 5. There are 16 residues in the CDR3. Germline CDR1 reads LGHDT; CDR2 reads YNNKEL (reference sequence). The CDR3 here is CASSSGTGHSGNTIYF. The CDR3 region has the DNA TGTGCCAGCAGCTCCGGGACAGGGCACTCTGGAAACACCATATATTTT.

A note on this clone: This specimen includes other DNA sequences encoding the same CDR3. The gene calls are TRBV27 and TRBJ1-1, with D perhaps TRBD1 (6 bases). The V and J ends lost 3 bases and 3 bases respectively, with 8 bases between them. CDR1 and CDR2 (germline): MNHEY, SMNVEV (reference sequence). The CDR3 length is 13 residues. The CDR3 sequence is CASSFTGYTEAFF. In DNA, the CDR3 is TGTGCCAGCAGTTTTACAGGGTACACTGAAGCTTTCTTT.

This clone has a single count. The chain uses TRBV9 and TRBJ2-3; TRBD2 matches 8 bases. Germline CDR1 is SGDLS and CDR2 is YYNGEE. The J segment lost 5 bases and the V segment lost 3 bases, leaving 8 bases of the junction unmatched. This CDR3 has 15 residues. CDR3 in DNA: TGTGCCAGCAGCGCCGGGTGGAGCGGGGGAGATACGCAGTATTTT. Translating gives CASSAGWSGGDTQYF.

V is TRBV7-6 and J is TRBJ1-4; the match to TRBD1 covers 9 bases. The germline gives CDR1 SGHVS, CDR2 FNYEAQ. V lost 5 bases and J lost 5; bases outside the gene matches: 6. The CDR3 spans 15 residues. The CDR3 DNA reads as TGTGCCAGCAGCCCACTACAGGGGGCGAATGAAAAACTGTTTTTT. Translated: CASSPLQGANEKLFF.

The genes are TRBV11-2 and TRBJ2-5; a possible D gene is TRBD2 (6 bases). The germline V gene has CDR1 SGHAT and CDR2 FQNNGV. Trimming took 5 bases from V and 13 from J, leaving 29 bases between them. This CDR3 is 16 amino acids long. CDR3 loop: CASSPGGGGDPPFWYF. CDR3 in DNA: TGTGCCAGCAGCCCCGGTGGAGGCGGGGACCCACCTTTTTGGTACTTC.

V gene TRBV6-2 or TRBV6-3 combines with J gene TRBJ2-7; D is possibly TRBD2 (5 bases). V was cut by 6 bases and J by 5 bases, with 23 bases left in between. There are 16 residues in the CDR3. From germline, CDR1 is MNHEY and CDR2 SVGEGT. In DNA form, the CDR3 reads TGTGCCAGCAGCCTAGGAGGCGGGTCAGTATGGAACGAGCAGTACTTC. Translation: CASSLGGGSVWNEQYF.

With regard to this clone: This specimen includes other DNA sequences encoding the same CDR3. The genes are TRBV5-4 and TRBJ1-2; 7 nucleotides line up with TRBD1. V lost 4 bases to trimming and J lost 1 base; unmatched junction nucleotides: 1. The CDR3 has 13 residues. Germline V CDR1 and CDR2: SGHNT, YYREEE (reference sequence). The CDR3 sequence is CASSQGVNYGYTF. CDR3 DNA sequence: TGTGCCAGCAGCCAGGGGGTTAACTATGGCTACACCTTC.

CDR3 coding DNA: TGTGCCAGTAGAGATCTGGACAGGGGTTTGTATAATTCACCCCTCCACTTT. Its protein product is CASRDLDRGLYNSPLHF. V usage is TRBV19 and J usage is TRBJ1-6; 9 nucleotides match TRBD1. V lost 6 bases, J lost 4 bases, and 10 bases stayed unmatched. There are 17 residues in the CDR3. CDR1 is LNHDA, CDR2 SQIVND, per germline (reference sequence).

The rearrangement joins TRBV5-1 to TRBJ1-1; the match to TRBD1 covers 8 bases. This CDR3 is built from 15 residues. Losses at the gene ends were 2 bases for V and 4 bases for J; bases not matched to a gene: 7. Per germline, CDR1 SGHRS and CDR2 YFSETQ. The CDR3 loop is CASSFLGQGGTEAFF. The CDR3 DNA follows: TGCGCCAGCAGCTTCCTCGGACAGGGAGGCACTGAAGCTTTCTTT.

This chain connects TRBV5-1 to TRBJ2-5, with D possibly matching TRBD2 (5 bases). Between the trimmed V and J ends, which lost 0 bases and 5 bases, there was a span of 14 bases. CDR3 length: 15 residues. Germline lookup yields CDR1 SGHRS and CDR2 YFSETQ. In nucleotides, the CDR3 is TGCGCCAGCAGCTTGGGATGGGGAAGAGGGGAGACCCAGTACTTC. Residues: CASSLGWGRGETQYF.

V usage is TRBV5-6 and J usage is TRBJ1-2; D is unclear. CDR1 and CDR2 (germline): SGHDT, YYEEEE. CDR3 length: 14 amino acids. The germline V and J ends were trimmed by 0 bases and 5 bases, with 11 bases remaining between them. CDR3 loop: CASSLGGLGYGYTF. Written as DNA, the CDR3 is TGTGCCAGCAGCTTGGGCGGGCTAGGGTATGGCTACACCTTC. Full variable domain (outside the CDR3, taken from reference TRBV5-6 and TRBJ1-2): DAGVTQSPTHLIKTRGQQVTLRCSPKSGHDTVSWYQQALGQGPQFIFQYYEEEERQRGNFPDRFSGHQFPNYSSELNVNALLLGDSALYLCASSLGGLGYGYTFGSGTRLTVV.

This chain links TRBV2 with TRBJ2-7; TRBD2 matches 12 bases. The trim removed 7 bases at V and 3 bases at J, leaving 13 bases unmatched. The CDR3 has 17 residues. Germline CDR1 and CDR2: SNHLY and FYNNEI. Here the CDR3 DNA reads TGTGCCAGCACCCAACTAGCGGGGGGCCTTACAAACTACGAGCAGTACTTC. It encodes CASTQLAGGLTNYEQYF.

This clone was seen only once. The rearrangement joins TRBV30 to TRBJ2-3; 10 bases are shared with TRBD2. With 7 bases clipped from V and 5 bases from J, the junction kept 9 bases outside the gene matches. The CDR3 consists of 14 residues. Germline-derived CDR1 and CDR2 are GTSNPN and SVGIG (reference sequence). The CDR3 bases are TGTGCCTCCAGAGAGCGGGGGGGCCGAGATACGCAGTATTTT. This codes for CASRERGGRDTQYF.